The 30 T cell receptor beta chains below all came from one sample that was sequenced in a study of blood T cell repertoires in COVID-19. Sequencing used immunoSEQ multiplex PCR; TCRdb keeps in-frame clones, though not all of them. The profile shows 250,000 or so clones, approximately 90% of them singletons. The sample was PBMCs or T cells enriched from blood (not recorded which). The receptors stem from a man aged 40-49 years who had recovered from COVID-19.

The CDR3: CAWSGQGSQPQHF. CDR3 bases: TGTGCCTGGAGTGGACAGGGTAGTCAGCCCCAGCATTTT. V gene TRBV30 combines with J gene TRBJ1-5, with 7 bases that match TRBD1. The CDR3 is 13 amino acids. The ends lost 1 base at V and 6 bases at J; junction bases unmatched: 3. From germline, CDR1 is GTSNPN and CDR2 SVGIG (reference sequence).

The genes are TRBV5-4 and TRBJ2-7; possibly TRBD1 for D (6 bases). V shed 1 base and J shed 4 bases, with 9 bases lying between them. Germline values: CDR1 SGHNT, CDR2 YYREEE (reference sequence). The CDR3 sequence is 13 residues long. CDR3 DNA sequence: TGTGCCAGCAGCTTGACAGGGATTTACGAGCAGTACTTC. Translation gives CASSLTGIYEQYF.

This clone was counted between two and nine times. The same CDR3 can be traced to other DNA sequences in this sample. The J gene is TRBJ1-5, the V gene TRBV6-5; tentatively, D is TRBD1 (6 bases). V lost 2 bases, J lost 7 bases, and 12 bases lay in between. This CDR3 has 14 residues. Germline lookup yields CDR1 MNHEY and CDR2 SVGAGI. For the CDR3, the DNA is TGTGCCAGCAGTTACGGGGGAGGGGGGCAGCCCCAGCATTTT. Protein sequence: CASSYGGGGQPQHF.

The V and J genes are TRBV5-4 and TRBJ2-2, with 7 bases identical to TRBD1. Germline CDR1 and CDR2: SGHNT and YYREEE (reference sequence). CDR3 length: 16 amino acids. V lost 6 bases and J lost 2; bases outside the gene matches: 10. CDR3 protein: CASTKGTETNTGELFF. The CDR3 DNA sequence: TGTGCCAGCACCAAGGGGACAGAGACTAACACCGGGGAGCTGTTTTTT.

The V call is TRBV28, the J call TRBJ2-4; no firm D call. The V end was cut by 10 bases, the J end by 0 bases, with 10 bases between. The CDR3 length is 13 residues. Germline CDR1 and CDR2: MDHEN and SYDVKM. The chain's CDR3 is CATVEIAKNIQYF. Here the CDR3 DNA reads TGTGCCACCGTAGAGATAGCCAAAAACATTCAGTACTTC.

The rearrangement uses TRBV11-2 and TRBJ2-7, with a tentative D call TRBD1 (6 bases). The V gene lost 5 bases and the J gene lost 4 bases, with 21 bases spanning the gap. CDR1 and CDR2 (germline): SGHAT, FQNNGV. CDR3 length: 16 residues. The CDR3 loop is CASSKIQGPPRYEQYF. The CDR3 bases are TGTGCCAGCAGCAAAATCCAGGGGCCTCCGCGTTACGAGCAGTACTTC.

In nucleotides, the CDR3 is TGTGCCAGCAGCTTGGTTGCGGCTAATGAAAAACTGTTTTTT. This encodes CASSLVAANEKLFF. The J gene is TRBJ1-4, the V gene TRBV5-6; D unresolved. V lost 0 bases to trimming and J lost 3 bases, with 6 bases between them. The CDR3 spans 14 residues. Germline CDR1 reads SGHDT; CDR2 reads YYEEEE.

The CDR3 sequence is CASSEGQGADTQYF. Here the CDR3 DNA reads TGTGCCAGCAGTGAGGGACAGGGGGCAGATACGCAGTATTTT. The chain links TRBV6-4 to TRBJ2-3; 11 bases line up with TRBD1. This CDR3 is built from 14 residues. V was clipped by 3 bases and J by 4 bases; unmatched bases: 0. The V gene's germline CDR1 is MRHNA and CDR2 SNTAGT.

This chain connects TRBV28 to TRBJ2-1; 7 nucleotides match TRBD2. Germline-derived CDR1 and CDR2 are MDHEN and SYDVKM. V trimming: 5 bases; J trimming: 2 bases; junction bases outside the gene matches: 6. This CDR3 contains 15 residues. The CDR3 DNA reads as TGTGCCAGCAGTGGGGGGGGACTACCCTACAATGAGCAGTTCTTC. Amino acid sequence: CASSGGGLPYNEQFF.

This chain connects TRBV20-1 to TRBJ2-5, with D unresolved. The CDR3 sequence is 10 residues long. V was clipped by 6 bases and J by 2 bases, with 4 bases between them. The germline gives CDR1 DFQATT, CDR2 SNEGSKA (reference sequence). The CDR3 DNA sequence: TGCAGTGCCAAACAAGAGACCCAGTACTTC. It yields the protein CSAKQETQYF.

This chain uses TRBV10-3 with TRBJ1-1, with 8 nucleotides matching TRBD1. Trimming removed 3 bases from V and 3 bases from J; junction bases left unmatched: 6. The CDR3 extends over 15 amino acids. CDR1 and CDR2 (germline): ENHRY, SYGVKD. CDR3 region: CAISDLTQGDTEAFF. The DNA of the CDR3 is TGTGCCATCAGTGACTTGACACAGGGGGACACTGAAGCTTTCTTT.

This chain uses TRBV10-3 with TRBJ2-7, with D possibly being TRBD1 (6 bases). The CDR3 has 14 residues. Germline lookup yields CDR1 ENHRY and CDR2 SYGVKD. Trimming shortened V by 3 bases and J by 2 bases, and 11 bases separated the two germline ends. CDR3 residues: CAISETGMAYEQYF. DNA of the CDR3: TGTGCCATCAGTGAAACAGGGATGGCCTACGAGCAGTACTTC.

This clone has a single count. This chain links TRBV3-1 (or the pseudogene TRBV3-2) with TRBJ1-2, with 7 bases aligning to TRBD1. Germline V gene lookup returns CDR1 LGHDT and CDR2 YNNKEL (reference sequence). The CDR3 is 15 amino acids. The V segment lost 6 bases and the J segment 2 bases; nucleotides outside the gene matches: 9. CDR3 DNA: TGTGCCAGCAGTACGGGTTGGGGACAGAACTATGGCTACACCTTC. As protein: CASSTGWGQNYGYTF.

The chain has TRBV18 and TRBJ2-7; D is uncertain. The V end lost 3 bases, the J end lost 7 bases, and 13 bases lay between the germline ends. The CDR3 is 13 residues long. From germline, CDR1 is KGHSH and CDR2 LQKENI. Here the CDR3 reads CASSPIDNLEQYF. In DNA form, the CDR3 reads TGTGCCAGCTCACCGATAGACAACCTAGAGCAGTACTTC.

The rearrangement joins TRBV6-5 to TRBJ1-1; D remains ambiguous. The CDR3 extends over 15 amino acids. Germline V lookup: CDR1 MNHEY, CDR2 SVGAGI. Trimming left V 2 bases short and J 4 bases short, with 14 bases between. The CDR3: CASSYGYARGTEAFF. Written as DNA, the CDR3 is TGTGCCAGCAGTTACGGGTACGCTAGAGGCACTGAAGCTTTCTTT.

The chain couples TRBV19 to TRBJ1-5, with 8 bases that match TRBD1. The CDR3 runs to 13 residues. Germline V gene sequence: CDR1 LNHDA, CDR2 SQIVND (reference sequence). The ends lost 11 bases at V and 6 bases at J; junction bases unmatched: 9. CDR3 DNA sequence: TGTGCCGCCGCCGGACAGGGTGGTCAGCCCCAGCATTTT. Translating it yields CAAAGQGGQPQHF. The full variable domain, with the rest looked up from reference TRBV19 and TRBJ1-5, is DGGITQSPKYLFRKEGQNVTLSCEQNLNHDAMYWYRQDPGQGLRLIYYSQIVNDFQKGDIAEGYSVSREKKESFPLTVTSAQKNPTAFYLCAAAGQGGQPQHFGDGTRLSIL.

V is TRBV9 and J is TRBJ1-2, with no clear D. Trimming pared 0 bases from V and 4 bases from J, leaving 10 bases between. The germline gives CDR1 SGDLS, CDR2 YYNGEE. This CDR3 is built from 14 residues. The CDR3: CASSVGEWGYGYTF. CDR3 bases: TGTGCCAGCAGCGTAGGGGAGTGGGGCTATGGCTACACCTTC.

V and J are TRBV6-1 and TRBJ1-1; D possibly corresponds to TRBD1 (5 bases). Trimming removed 3 bases from V and 0 bases from J, with 11 bases in between. The germline CDR1 and CDR2 sequences are MNHNS and SASEGT. CDR3 size: 15 residues. As DNA, the CDR3 is TGTGCCAGCAGTGACGCGGCAGGGATGAACACTGAAGCTTTCTTT. This translates into CASSDAAGMNTEAFF.

This clone was detected only a few times. This CDR3 is also generated by other DNA sequences in the sample. This sequence joins TRBV30 and TRBJ2-1; D is unclear. The V end lost 3 bases, the J end lost 5 bases, and 5 bases lay between the germline ends. CDR3 length: 11 amino acids. CDR1 GTSNPN and CDR2 SVGIG come from the germline V gene (reference sequence). The CDR3 sequence is CAWSQNNEQFF. Here the CDR3 DNA reads TGTGCCTGGAGCCAGAACAATGAGCAGTTCTTC.

V and J are TRBV12-3 or TRBV12-4 and TRBJ1-5; D gene unclear. V shed 0 bases and J shed 6 bases, with 6 bases lying between them. The CDR3 contains 13 residues. This CDR3 is CASSLALIQPQHF. The CDR3 DNA follows: TGTGCCAGCAGTTTAGCGCTAATTCAGCCCCAGCATTTT.

In its sample, this clone was seen once. This chain joins TRBV27 and TRBJ1-1; no clear D gene. V was trimmed by 2 bases and J by 4 bases, leaving 14 bases between them. This CDR3 region has 15 residues. CDR1 and CDR2 (germline): MNHEY, SMNVEV (reference sequence). The DNA for the CDR3 is TGTGCCAGCAGTTTACTTGGGGAGGAAAGCACTGAAGCTTTCTTT. It codes for CASSLLGEESTEAFF.

The chain uses TRBV30 and TRBJ2-7; 7 bases align to TRBD2. Germline loops: CDR1 GTSNPN, CDR2 SVGIG (reference sequence). Unmatched junction bases numbered 16, after V lost 5 bases and J lost 6 bases. This CDR3 is 15 amino acids long. CDR3 DNA: TGTGCCTGGTCCGGGACTACCGATTGGTTGAGCGAGCAGTACTTC. Encoded protein: CAWSGTTDWLSEQYF.

This clone has more than one count but fewer than ten. The CDR3: CASSQDIANYGYTF. Here the CDR3 DNA reads TGTGCCAGCTCACAGGACATAGCTAACTATGGCTACACCTTC. V is TRBV18 and J is TRBJ1-2, with a tentative D call TRBD1 (5 bases). V was clipped by 4 bases and J by 0 bases, with 9 bases between them. The CDR3 has 14 amino acids. The germline V gene has CDR1 KGHSH and CDR2 LQKENI.

A note on this clone: Distinct nucleotide sequences in the sample also encode this CDR3. The V call is TRBV7-3, the J call TRBJ1-1; tentative D call: TRBD1 (5 bases). The V end was cut by 4 bases, the J end by 1 base, with 7 bases between. The CDR3 extends over 13 amino acids. Germline V gene lookup returns CDR1 SGHTA and CDR2 FQGTGA. The CDR3 region has the DNA TGTGCCAGCAGCTCACAGGAGAACACTGAAGCTTTCTTT. Protein sequence: CASSSQENTEAFF.

This clone came up a few times. The chain recombines TRBV5-1 with TRBJ1-5; TRBD1 matches at 7 bases. Germline lookup yields CDR1 SGHRS and CDR2 YFSETQ. The V segment lost 0 bases and the J segment 9 bases; nucleotides outside the gene matches: 6. This CDR3 is built from 14 residues. As DNA, the CDR3 is TGCGCCAGCAGCTTGGCCACAGGGGTTTCGCCCCAGCATTTT. Protein sequence: CASSLATGVSPQHF.

V gene TRBV28 combines with J gene TRBJ1-5; possibly TRBD1 for D (5 bases). The CDR3 totals 16 residues. Germline CDR1 is MDHEN and CDR2 is SYDVKM. The ends were cut back, 3 bases at V and 3 bases at J, with 15 bases in the middle. This CDR3 reads CASSLDGWGDNQPQHF. The CDR3 bases are TGTGCCAGCAGTTTGGATGGGTGGGGGGACAATCAGCCCCAGCATTTT.

This chain uses TRBV7-3 with TRBJ1-1; 9 bases are shared with TRBD1. CDR1 SGHTA and CDR2 FQGTGA come from the germline V gene. This CDR3 is built from 16 residues. Trimming cost V 3 bases and J 5 bases; bases outside gene matches: 10. CDR3 nucleotides: TGTGCCAGCAGCTTCCAAAGGGACAGGGAAGGGACTGAAGCTTTCTTT. This codes for CASSFQRDREGTEAFF.

The rearrangement joins TRBV12-3 or TRBV12-4 to TRBJ1-2; D is perhaps TRBD1 (5 bases). This CDR3 comprises 13 residues. V shed 1 base and J shed 8 bases, with 11 bases lying between them. The CDR3 DNA reads as TGTGCCAGCAGTTTAGGACAGAGGTTAGGCTACACCTTC. Translating gives CASSLGQRLGYTF.

In its sample, this clone was seen a few times. The chain is built from TRBV7-3 and TRBJ1-1; 8 bases are a match to TRBD1. The germline gives CDR1 SGHTA, CDR2 FQGTGA. The CDR3 contains 16 residues. J lost 1 base, V lost 4 bases, and 8 bases had no gene match. CDR3 residues: CASSSHGGTGNTEAFF. The CDR3 nucleotides are TGTGCCAGCAGCTCACATGGGGGGACAGGGAACACTGAAGCTTTCTTT.

This chain uses TRBV18 with TRBJ1-1; D not certain. Per the germline V gene, CDR1 is KGHSH and CDR2 is LQKENI. The CDR3 extends over 12 amino acids. The ends were cut back, 5 bases at V and 7 bases at J, with 11 bases in the middle. In DNA form, the CDR3 reads TGTGCCAGCTCATCCCGCGGAAATGAAGCTTTCTTT. It yields the protein CASSSRGNEAFF.